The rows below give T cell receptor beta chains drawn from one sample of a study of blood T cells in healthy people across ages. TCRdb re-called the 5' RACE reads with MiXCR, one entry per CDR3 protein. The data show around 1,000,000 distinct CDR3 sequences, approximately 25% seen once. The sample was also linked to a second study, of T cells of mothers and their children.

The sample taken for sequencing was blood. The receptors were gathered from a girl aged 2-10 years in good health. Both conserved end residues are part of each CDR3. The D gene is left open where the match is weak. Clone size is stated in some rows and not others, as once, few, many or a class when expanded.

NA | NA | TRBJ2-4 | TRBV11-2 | CASSSPAAKNIQYF | TGTGCCAGCAGCTCCCCAGCGGCCAAAAACATTCAGTACTTC
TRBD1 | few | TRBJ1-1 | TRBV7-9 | CASSFPRTGAGAFF | TGCGCCAGCAGCTTTCCCAGGACAGGGGCAGGCGCTTTCTTT
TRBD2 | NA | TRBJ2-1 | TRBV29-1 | CSVERAGVSYNEQFF | TGCAGCGTTGAAAGAGCGGGAGTGTCCTACAATGAGCAGTTCTTC
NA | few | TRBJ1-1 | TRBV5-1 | CASSLVSGAREAFF | TGCGCCAGCAGCTTGGTTTCAGGGGCAAGAGAAGCTTTCTTT
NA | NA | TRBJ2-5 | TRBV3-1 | CASSQDRTGESRFF | TGTGCCAGCAGCCAAGATCGGACGGGCGAGTCTCGGTTCTTC
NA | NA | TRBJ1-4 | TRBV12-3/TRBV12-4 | CASSLGGSSGKLFF | TGTGCCAGCAGTTTAGGTGGCAGCTCAGGAAAACTGTTTTTT
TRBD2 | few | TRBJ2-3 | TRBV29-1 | CSVEDLLGGTQYF | TGCAGCGTTGAAGATCTTCTGGGGGGGACGCAGTATTTT
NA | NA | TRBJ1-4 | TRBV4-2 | CASSRGQNEKLFF | TGTGCCAGCAGCCGAGGTCAGAATGAAAAACTGTTTTTT
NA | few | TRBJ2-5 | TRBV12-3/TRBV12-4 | CASSFRQAYQETQYF | TGTGCCAGCAGTTTTAGGCAGGCCTATCAAGAGACCCAGTACTTC
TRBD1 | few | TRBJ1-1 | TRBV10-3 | CAIREQGGTEAFF | TGTGCCATCAGGGAACAGGGGGGAACTGAAGCTTTCTTT
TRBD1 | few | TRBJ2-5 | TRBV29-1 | CSALGQGETQYF | TGCAGCGCTCTAGGACAGGGGGAGACCCAGTACTTC
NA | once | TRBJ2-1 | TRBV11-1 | CASRKKLDNEQFF | TGTGCCAGCAGAAAAAAACTCGACAATGAGCAGTTCTTC
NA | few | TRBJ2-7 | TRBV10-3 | CAISDGRLIEQYF | TGTGCCATCAGTGATGGACGACTAATAGAGCAGTACTTC
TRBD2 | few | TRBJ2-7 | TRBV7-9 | CASGNDRTSGRYEQYF | TGTGCCAGCGGCAACGACCGGACTAGCGGGAGGTACGAGCAGTACTTC
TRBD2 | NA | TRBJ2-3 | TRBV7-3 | CASSFTGREADTQYF | TGTGCCAGCAGCTTCACTGGGAGGGAGGCAGATACGCAGTATTTT
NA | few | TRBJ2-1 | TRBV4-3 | CASSQDRRSDKQFF | TGCGCCAGCAGCCAAGATCGGCGCAGCGACAAGCAGTTCTTC
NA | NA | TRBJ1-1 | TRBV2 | CASRRDSSSEAFF | TGTGCCAGCAGACGAGACAGTTCCTCAGAAGCTTTCTTT
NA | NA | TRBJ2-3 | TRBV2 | CASISGVTDTQYF | TGTGCCAGCATCTCAGGCGTCACAGATACGCAGTATTTT
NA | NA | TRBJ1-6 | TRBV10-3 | CAISDSGHSGSPLHF | TGTGCCATCAGTGATTCGGGACATTCGGGATCACCCCTCCACTTT
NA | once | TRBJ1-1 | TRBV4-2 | CASSQEILITEAFF | TGTGCCAGCAGCCAAGAGATCCTCATCACTGAAGCTTTCTTT
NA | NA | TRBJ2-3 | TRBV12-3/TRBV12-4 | CASSLAPGYTDTQYF | TGTGCCAGCAGTTTGGCGCCGGGATACACAGATACGCAGTATTTT
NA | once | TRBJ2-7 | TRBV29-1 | CSVPESYEQYF | TGCAGCGTCCCCGAGAGCTACGAGCAGTACTTC
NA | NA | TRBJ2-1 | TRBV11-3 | CASSLVLRGSSYNEQFF | TGTGCCAGCAGCTTAGTCCTTAGGGGTAGTAGCTACAATGAGCAGTTCTTC
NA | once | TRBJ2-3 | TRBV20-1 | CSASGGQNAQYF | TGCAGTGCTAGCGGAGGACAGAACGCGCAGTATTTT
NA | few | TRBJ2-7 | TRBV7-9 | CASSQKSSQQYF | TGTGCCAGCAGCCAAAAGTCGTCCCAGCAGTACTTC
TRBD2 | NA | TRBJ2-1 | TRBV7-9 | CASSRSGRMAGNEQFF | TGTGCCAGCAGCCGTAGCGGGAGGATGGCGGGTAATGAGCAGTTCTTC
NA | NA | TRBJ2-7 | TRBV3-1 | CASSLGRGHHEQYF | TGTGCCAGCAGTCTGGGCAGGGGTCATCACGAGCAGTACTTC
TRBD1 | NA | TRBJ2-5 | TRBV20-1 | CSARDRRDRGRKETQYF | TGCAGTGCTAGAGATCGGCGGGACAGGGGTAGAAAGGAGACCCAGTACTTC
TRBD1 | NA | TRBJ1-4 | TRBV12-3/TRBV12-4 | CASSQGTGANERLFF | TGTGCCAGCAGCCAGGGGACAGGAGCTAATGAAAGACTGTTTTTT
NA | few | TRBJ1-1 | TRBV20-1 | CSARGLGVGEAFF | TGCAGTGCTAGAGGCCTAGGGGTGGGTGAAGCTTTCTTT
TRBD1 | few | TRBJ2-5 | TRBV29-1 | CSVEARQGTGEQYF | TGCAGCGTTGAAGCGAGACAGGGAACTGGGGAGCAGTACTTC
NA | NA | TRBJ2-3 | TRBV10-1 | CASSWAGDRDTQYF | TGCGCCAGCAGTTGGGCAGGAGATCGAGATACGCAGTATTTT
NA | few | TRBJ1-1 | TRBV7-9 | CASSFIAPPEAFF | TGTGCCAGCAGCTTTATTGCTCCTCCCGAAGCTTTCTTT
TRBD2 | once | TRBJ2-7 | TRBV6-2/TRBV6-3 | CASSFPSGISGNYEQYF | TGTGCCAGCAGTTTTCCCAGCGGGATATCTGGTAATTACGAGCAGTACTTC
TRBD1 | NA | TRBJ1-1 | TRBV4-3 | CASSQGGTECEAFF | TGCGCCAGCAGCCAAGGAGGGACAGAATGTGAAGCTTTCTTT
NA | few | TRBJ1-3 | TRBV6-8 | CASIVQNSQSSGNTIYF | TGTGCCAGCATAGTCCAGAACAGCCAGAGCTCTGGAAACACCATATATTTT
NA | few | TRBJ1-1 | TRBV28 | CASSTEGYTEAFF | TGTGCCAGCAGTACGGAGGGGTACACTGAAGCTTTCTTT
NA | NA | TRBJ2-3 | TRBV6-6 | CASMGGTQGITDTQYF | TGTGCCAGCATGGGGGGCACGCAAGGAATCACAGATACGCAGTATTTT
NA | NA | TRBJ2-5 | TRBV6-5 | CASSYSRGWEQYF | TGTGCCAGCAGTTACTCTCGGGGTTGGGAGCAGTACTTC
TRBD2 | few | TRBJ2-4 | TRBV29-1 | CSVEGGLAGGPNIQYF | TGCAGCGTTGAAGGTGGACTAGCGGGGGGACCAAACATTCAGTACTTC
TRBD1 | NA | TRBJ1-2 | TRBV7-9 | CASSPRGQTGPLGYTF | TGTGCCAGCAGCCCTAGAGGGCAGACAGGGCCCTTGGGCTACACCTTC
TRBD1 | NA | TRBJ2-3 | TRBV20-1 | CSVKGARGDTQYF | TGCAGTGTAAAGGGGGCCCGGGGAGATACGCAGTATTTT
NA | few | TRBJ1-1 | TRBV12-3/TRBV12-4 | CASSPGALTEAFF | TGTGCCAGCAGTCCCGGGGCGTTGACTGAAGCTTTCTTT
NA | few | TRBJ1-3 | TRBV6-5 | CASSYSGRTSGNTIYF | TGTGCCAGCAGTTACTCCGGCAGAACCTCTGGAAACACCATATATTTT
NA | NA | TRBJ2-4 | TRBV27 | CASSSWTDHKIYF | TGTGCCAGCAGTTCATGGACAGACCATAAGATATACTTC
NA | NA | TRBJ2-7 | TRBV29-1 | CSVRPTSTGEQYF | TGCAGCGTCCGCCCGACTAGTACGGGCGAGCAGTACTTC
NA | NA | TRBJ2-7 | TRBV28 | CASSYGGISYEQYF | TGTGCCAGCAGTTACGGCGGAATTTCCTACGAGCAGTACTTC
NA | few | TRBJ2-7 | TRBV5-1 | CASKVDSLSSYEQYF | TGCGCCAGCAAAGTAGACAGTCTCAGCTCCTACGAGCAGTACTTC